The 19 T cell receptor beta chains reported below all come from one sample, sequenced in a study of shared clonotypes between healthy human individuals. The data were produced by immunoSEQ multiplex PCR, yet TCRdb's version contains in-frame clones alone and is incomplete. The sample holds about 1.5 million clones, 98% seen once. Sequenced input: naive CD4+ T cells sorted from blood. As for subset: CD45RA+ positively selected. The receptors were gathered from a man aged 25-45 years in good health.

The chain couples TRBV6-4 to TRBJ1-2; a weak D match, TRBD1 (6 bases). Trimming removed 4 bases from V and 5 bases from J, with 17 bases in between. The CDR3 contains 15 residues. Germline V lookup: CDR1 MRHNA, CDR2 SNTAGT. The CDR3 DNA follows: TGTGCCAGCAGTGCCGCGCCACAGGGACGGTATGGCTACACCTTC. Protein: CASSAAPQGRYGYTF.

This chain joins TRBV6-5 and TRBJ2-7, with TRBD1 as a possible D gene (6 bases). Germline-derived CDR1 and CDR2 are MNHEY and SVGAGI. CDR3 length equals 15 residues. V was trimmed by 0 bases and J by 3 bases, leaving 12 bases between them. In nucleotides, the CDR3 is TGTGCCAGCAGTTACTCGAGACAGGTGTACTACGAGCAGTACTTC. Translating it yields CASSYSRQVYYEQYF.

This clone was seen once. CDR3 in amino acids: CASRQANEKLFF. CDR3 DNA sequence: TGTGCCAGCAGGCAGGCGAATGAAAAACTGTTTTTT. The chain uses TRBV28 and TRBJ1-4; D uncertain. The CDR3 covers 12 residues. V lost 6 bases and J 5 bases, leaving 7 bases between the germline ends. The germline CDR1 and CDR2 sequences are MDHEN and SYDVKM. Full variable domain (remainder filled in from reference TRBV28 and TRBJ1-4): DVKVTQSSRYLVKRTGEKVFLECVQDMDHENMFWYRQDPGLGLRLIYFSYDVKMKEKGDIPEGYSVSREKKERFSLILESASTNQTSMYLCASRQANEKLFFGSGTQLSVL.

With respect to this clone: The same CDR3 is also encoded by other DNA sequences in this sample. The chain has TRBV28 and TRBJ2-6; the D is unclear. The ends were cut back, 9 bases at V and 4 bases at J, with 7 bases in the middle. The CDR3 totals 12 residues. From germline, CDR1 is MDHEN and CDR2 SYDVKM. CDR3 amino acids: CASLGGANVLTF. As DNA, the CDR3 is TGTGCCAGTCTAGGGGGGGCCAACGTCCTGACTTTC.

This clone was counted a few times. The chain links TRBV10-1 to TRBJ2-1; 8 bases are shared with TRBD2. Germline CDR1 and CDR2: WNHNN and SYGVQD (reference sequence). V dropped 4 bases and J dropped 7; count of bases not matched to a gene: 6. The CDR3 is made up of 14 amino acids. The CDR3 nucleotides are TGCGCCAGCAGTGGAGCGGGAGCCGGGAATGAGCAGTTCTTC. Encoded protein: CASSGAGAGNEQFF.

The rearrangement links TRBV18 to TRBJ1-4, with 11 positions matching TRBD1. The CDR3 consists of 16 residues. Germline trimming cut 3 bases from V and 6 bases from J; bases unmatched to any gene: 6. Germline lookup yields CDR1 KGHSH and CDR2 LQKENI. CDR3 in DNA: TGTGCCAGCTCACCGACGGACAGGGGGCGGTATGAAAAACTGTTTTTT. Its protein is CASSPTDRGRYEKLFF.

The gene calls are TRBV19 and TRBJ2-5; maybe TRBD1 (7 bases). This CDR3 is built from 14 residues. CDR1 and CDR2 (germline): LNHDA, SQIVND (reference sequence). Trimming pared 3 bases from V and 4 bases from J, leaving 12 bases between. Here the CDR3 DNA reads TGTGCCAGTAGTATTGGCAGGGGGGTAGAGACCCAGTACTTC. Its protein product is CASSIGRGVETQYF.

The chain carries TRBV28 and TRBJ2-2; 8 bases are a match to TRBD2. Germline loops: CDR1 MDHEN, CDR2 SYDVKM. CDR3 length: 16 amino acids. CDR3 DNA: TGTGCAGTAGAACAGTCGAGCGGGAGTTACACCGGGGAGCTGTTTTTT. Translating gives CAVEQSSGSYTGELFF.

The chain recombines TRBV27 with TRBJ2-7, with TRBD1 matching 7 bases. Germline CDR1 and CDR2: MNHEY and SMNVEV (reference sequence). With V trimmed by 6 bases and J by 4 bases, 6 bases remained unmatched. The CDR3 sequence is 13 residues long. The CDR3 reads CASSRGGAYEQYF. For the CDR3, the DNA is TGTGCCAGCAGCAGAGGGGGCGCGTACGAGCAGTACTTC.

The CDR3 DNA is TGCGCCAGCAGCTTGGGAGCGCGACCGATCACCGGGGAGCTGTTTTTT. Protein product: CASSLGARPITGELFF. The chain couples TRBV5-1 to TRBJ2-2; D uncertain. V was clipped by 0 bases and J by 4 bases, with 13 bases between them. Looked up from germline, CDR1 is SGHRS and CDR2 is YFSETQ. The CDR3 is 16 residues long.

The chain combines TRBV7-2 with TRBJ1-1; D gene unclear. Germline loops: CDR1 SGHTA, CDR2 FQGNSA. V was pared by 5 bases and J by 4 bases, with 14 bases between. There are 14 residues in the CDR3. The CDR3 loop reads CASSHGVSGTEAFF. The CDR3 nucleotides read TGTGCCAGCAGCCACGGTGTTTCTGGCACTGAAGCTTTCTTT. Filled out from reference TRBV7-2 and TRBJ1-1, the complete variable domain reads GAGVSQSPSNKVTEKGKDVELRCDPISGHTALYWYRQSLGQGLEFLIYFQGNSAPDKSGLPSDRFSAERTGGSVSTLTIQRTQQEDSAVYLCASSHGVSGTEAFFGQGTRLTVV.

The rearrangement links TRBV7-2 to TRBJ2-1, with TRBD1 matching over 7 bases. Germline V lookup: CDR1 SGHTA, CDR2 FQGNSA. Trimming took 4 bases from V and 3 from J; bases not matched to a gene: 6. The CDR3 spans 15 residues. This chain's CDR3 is CASSWTGGYYNEQFF. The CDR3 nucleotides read TGTGCCAGCAGCTGGACAGGAGGATACTACAATGAGCAGTTCTTC.

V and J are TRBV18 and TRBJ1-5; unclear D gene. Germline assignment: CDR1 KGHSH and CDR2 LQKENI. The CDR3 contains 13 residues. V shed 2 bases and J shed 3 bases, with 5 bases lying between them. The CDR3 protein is CASSPGTNQPQHF. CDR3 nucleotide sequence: TGTGCCAGCTCACCAGGAACCAATCAGCCCCAGCATTTT. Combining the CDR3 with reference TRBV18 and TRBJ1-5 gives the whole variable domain NAGVMQNPRHLVRRRGQEARLRCSPMKGHSHVYWYRQLPEEGLKFMVYLQKENIIDESGMPKERFSAEFPKEGPSILRIQQVVRGDSAAYFCASSPGTNQPQHFGDGTRLSIL.

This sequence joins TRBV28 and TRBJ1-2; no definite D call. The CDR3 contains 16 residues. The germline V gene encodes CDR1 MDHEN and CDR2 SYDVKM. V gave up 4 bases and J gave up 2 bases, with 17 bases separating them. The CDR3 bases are TGTGCCAGCAGTTGGGGATGGAGGGCACGAAACTATGGCTACACCTTC. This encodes CASSWGWRARNYGYTF.

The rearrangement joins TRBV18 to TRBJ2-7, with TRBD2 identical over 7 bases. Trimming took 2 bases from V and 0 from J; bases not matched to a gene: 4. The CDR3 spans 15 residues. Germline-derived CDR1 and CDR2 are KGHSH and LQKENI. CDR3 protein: CASSPSPSGSYEQYF. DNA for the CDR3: TGTGCCAGCTCACCATCCCCTAGCGGCTCCTACGAGCAGTACTTC.

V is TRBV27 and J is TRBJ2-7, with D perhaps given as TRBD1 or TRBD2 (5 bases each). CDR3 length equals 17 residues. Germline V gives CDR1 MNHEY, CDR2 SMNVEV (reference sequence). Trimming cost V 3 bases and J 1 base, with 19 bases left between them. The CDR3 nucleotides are TGTGCCAGCAGTTTGGGTCGCACAGGACTTAGTTCCTACGAGCAGTACTTC. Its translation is CASSLGRTGLSSYEQYF.

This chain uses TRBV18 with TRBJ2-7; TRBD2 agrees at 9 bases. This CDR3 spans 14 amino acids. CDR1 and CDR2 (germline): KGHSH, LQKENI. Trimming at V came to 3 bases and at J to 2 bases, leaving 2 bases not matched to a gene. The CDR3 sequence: CASSPASGAYEQYF. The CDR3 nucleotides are TGTGCCAGCTCACCGGCTAGCGGGGCCTACGAGCAGTACTTC. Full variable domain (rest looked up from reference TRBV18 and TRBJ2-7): NAGVMQNPRHLVRRRGQEARLRCSPMKGHSHVYWYRQLPEEGLKFMVYLQKENIIDESGMPKERFSAEFPKEGPSILRIQQVVRGDSAAYFCASSPASGAYEQYFGPGTRLTVT.

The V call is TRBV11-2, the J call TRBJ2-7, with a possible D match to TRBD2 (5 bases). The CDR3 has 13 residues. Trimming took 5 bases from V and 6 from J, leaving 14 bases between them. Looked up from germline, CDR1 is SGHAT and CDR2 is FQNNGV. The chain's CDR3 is CASSHRTFFEQYF. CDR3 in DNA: TGTGCCAGCAGCCACCGGACTTTTTTCGAGCAGTACTTC. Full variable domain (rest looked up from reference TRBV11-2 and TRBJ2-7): EAGVAQSPRYKIIEKRQSVAFWCNPISGHATLYWYQQILGQGPKLLIQFQNNGVVDDSQLPKDRFSAERLKGVDSTLKIQPAKLEDSAVYLCASSHRTFFEQYFGPGTRLTVT.

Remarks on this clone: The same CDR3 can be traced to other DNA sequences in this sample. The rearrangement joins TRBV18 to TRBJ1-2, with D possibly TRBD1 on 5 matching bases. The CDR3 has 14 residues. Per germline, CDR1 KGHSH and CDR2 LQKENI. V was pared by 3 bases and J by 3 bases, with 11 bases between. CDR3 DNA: TGTGCCAGCTCACCTACCGGGGCCGACTATGGCTACACCTTC. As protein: CASSPTGADYGYTF.